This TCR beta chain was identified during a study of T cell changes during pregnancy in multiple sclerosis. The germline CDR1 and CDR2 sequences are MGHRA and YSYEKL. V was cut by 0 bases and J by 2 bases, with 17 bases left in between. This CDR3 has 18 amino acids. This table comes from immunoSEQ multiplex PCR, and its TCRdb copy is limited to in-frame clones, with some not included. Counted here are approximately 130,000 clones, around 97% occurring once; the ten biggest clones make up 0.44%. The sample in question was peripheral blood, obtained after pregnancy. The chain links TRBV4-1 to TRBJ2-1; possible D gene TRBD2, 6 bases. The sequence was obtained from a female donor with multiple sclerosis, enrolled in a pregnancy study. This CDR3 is CASSQDLVTRGTYNEQFF. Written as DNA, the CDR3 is TGCGCCAGCAGCCAAGATCTTGTGACTAGAGGGACCTACAATGAGCAGTTCTTC.